One and the same sample provided the 12 T cell receptor beta chains below, sequenced in a study of B cell selection in AIRE deficiency. CD4+CD127+ cells were sorted as the conventional CD4 T cells. TCRdb's table, derived via immunoSEQ multiplex PCR, lists solely in-frame clones and lacks some. The table has fewer than 25,000 clones, about 97% seen once. The sample taken for sequencing was conventional CD4+ T cells sorted from PBMCs. The receptor set was obtained from a human donor with AIRE deficiency.

The CDR3 nucleotides are TGCGCCAGCAGCTTGAACGTAAACTATGGCTACACCTTC. Its translation: CASSLNVNYGYTF. The rearrangement joins TRBV5-1 to TRBJ1-2; D is undetermined. This CDR3 spans 13 amino acids. The V gene lost 1 base and the J gene lost 2 bases, with 6 bases spanning the gap. Germline V gene data show CDR1 as SGHRS and CDR2 as YFSETQ.

V usage is TRBV12-5 and J usage is TRBJ1-1; a weak D match, TRBD1 (6 bases). V lost 3 bases, J lost 4 bases, and 9 bases lay in between. In germline, CDR1 is LGHNT, CDR2 FRNRAP. The CDR3 contains 13 residues. The CDR3 reads CASGFTGTTEAFF. Here the CDR3 DNA reads TGTGCTAGTGGTTTCACAGGGACCACTGAAGCTTTCTTT. Variable domain in full (rest from reference TRBV12-5 and TRBJ1-1): DARVTQTPRHKVTEMGQEVTMRCQPILGHNTVFWYRQTMMQGLELLAYFRNRAPLDDSGMPKDRFSAEMPDATLATLKIQPSEPRDSAVYFCASGFTGTTEAFFGQGTRLTVV.

V gene TRBV21-1 combines with J gene TRBJ1-3. TRBV21-1 counts as a pseudogene. This CDR3 region has 17 residues. In nucleotides, the CDR3 is TGTGCCAGCAGCAAAGCTGCCCGTATCCCCTCTGGAAACACCATATATTTT. This sequence encodes CASSKAARIPSGNTIYF.

V and J are TRBV19 and TRBJ2-7; 9 bases fit TRBD1. The V gene's germline CDR1 is LNHDA and CDR2 SQIVND (reference sequence). This CDR3 is 14 amino acids long. The V and J ends lost 7 bases and 2 bases, in that order; junction bases with no gene match: 6. The CDR3 DNA sequence: TGTGCCAGTACCCCCGGACAGGGGCCCTACGAGCAGTACTTC. This sequence encodes CASTPGQGPYEQYF.

This chain joins TRBV7-2 and TRBJ2-3, with TRBD2 identical over 7 bases. This CDR3 region has 15 residues. CDR1 is SGHTA, CDR2 FQGNSA, per germline. V trimming: 5 bases; J trimming: 8 bases; junction bases outside the gene matches: 13. The CDR3 sequence is CASSPRVGGLGTQYF. Here the CDR3 DNA reads TGTGCCAGCAGCCCGAGAGTGGGAGGGCTAGGTACGCAGTATTTT. Full variable domain (remainder filled in from reference TRBV7-2 and TRBJ2-3): GAGVSQSPSNKVTEKGKDVELRCDPISGHTALYWYRQSLGQGLEFLIYFQGNSAPDKSGLPSDRFSAERTGGSVSTLTIQRTQQEDSAVYLCASSPRVGGLGTQYFGPGTRLTVL.

The rearrangement uses TRBV9 and TRBJ2-1; D call uncertain. The CDR3 is 15 residues long. Germline lookup yields CDR1 SGDLS and CDR2 YYNGEE. V shed 0 bases and J shed 6 bases, with 13 bases lying between them. CDR3: CASSVGGMMGNEQFF. The CDR3 nucleotides read TGTGCCAGCAGCGTAGGAGGCATGATGGGCAATGAGCAGTTCTTC.

This clone was observed a single time. CDR3 DNA sequence: TGTGCCAGCAGCTTAGGGGGCGACCAAGCGGATACGCAGTATTTT. Translation: CASSLGGDQADTQYF. The chain combines TRBV11-3 with TRBJ2-3; a weak D match, TRBD1 (5 bases). Germline loops: CDR1 SGHNT, CDR2 YENEEA. The CDR3 runs to 15 residues. Trimming took off 1 base at V and 6 bases at J, with 14 bases between the two ends.

This chain links TRBV10-3 with TRBJ1-5, with D unclear. In germline, CDR1 is ENHRY, CDR2 SYGVKD. CDR3 length: 15 amino acids. Trimming took off 5 bases at V and 0 bases at J, with 11 bases between the two ends. CDR3 DNA sequence: TGTGCCATCAGTCCGAGACTGGATAGCAATCAGCCCCAGCATTTT. Protein: CAISPRLDSNQPQHF.

V is TRBV15 and J is TRBJ2-2, with TRBD1 as a possible D gene (6 bases). This CDR3 is 14 amino acids long. Germline assignment: CDR1 LNHNV and CDR2 YYDKDF (reference sequence). The V and J ends lost 2 bases and 5 bases respectively, with 9 bases between them. The CDR3 here is CATSRNRETGELFF. The CDR3 DNA is TGTGCCACCAGCAGAAACAGGGAAACCGGGGAGCTGTTTTTT.

The rearrangement joins TRBV10-3 to TRBJ2-7; TRBD1 agrees at 10 bases. The CDR3 runs to 14 residues. The junction had 5 bases not matched to a gene; V was cut back by 6 bases and J by 3 bases. CDR1 and CDR2 from the germline V gene are ENHRY and SYGVKD. The CDR3 sequence is CAISEGTGVYEQYF. The DNA of the CDR3 is TGTGCCATCAGCGAGGGGACAGGGGTCTACGAGCAGTACTTC.

This clone was recorded once. The rearrangement links TRBV15 to TRBJ1-1; no reliable D call. The CDR3 extends over 13 amino acids. With 5 bases removed from V and 4 bases from J, the gap between germline ends came to 11 bases. The germline CDR1 and CDR2 sequences are LNHNV and YYDKDF (reference sequence). The CDR3 spells CATSYRVGTEAFF. In DNA form, the CDR3 reads TGTGCCACCAGCTATAGAGTAGGCACTGAAGCTTTCTTT.

The genes are TRBV11-3 and TRBJ2-7; D not resolved. This CDR3 region has 13 residues. V was cut by 1 base and J by 3 bases, with 7 bases left in between. From germline, CDR1 is SGHNT and CDR2 YENEEA. The CDR3: CASSLGSLYEQYF. CDR3 nucleotide sequence: TGTGCCAGCAGCTTAGGATCCCTCTACGAGCAGTACTTC.